What follows are 5 T cell receptor beta chains derived from one specimen sequenced in a study of CD8+ T cells in alopecia areata. Treatment described: oral pan-JAK inhibitor, 5-10 mg twice daily. Following RNA extraction, reverse transcription yielded cDNA that acted as the sequencing template. Method: immunoSEQ multiplex PCR; TCRdb's copy keeps in-frame clones and lacks some. Here the sample spans 100,000 to 150,000 clones, approximately 60% being singletons. Here the sequenced sample was CD4+ T cells sorted from blood, taken at week 4, from a patient treated with tofacitinib. The receptors come from a human donor with alopecia areata.

J is TRBJ2-7 and V is TRBV9, with TRBD2 matching 12 bases. CDR1 is SGDLS, CDR2 YYNGEE, per germline. With V trimmed by 0 bases and J by 5 bases, 0 bases remained unmatched. CDR3 length: 14 residues. The CDR3 DNA reads TGTGCCAGCAGCGTAGCTAGCGGGGGGGACGAGCAGTACTTC. This codes for CASSVASGGDEQYF.

This chain links TRBV5-1 with TRBJ1-1; D is uncertain. This CDR3 region has 14 residues. Germline-derived CDR1 and CDR2 are SGHRS and YFSETQ. The V gene lost 0 bases and the J gene lost 0 bases, with 6 bases spanning the gap. The CDR3 DNA reads TGCGCCAGCAGCTTGGAAGGGATGAACACTGAAGCTTTCTTT. As protein: CASSLEGMNTEAFF.

J is TRBJ2-7 and V is TRBV30; D remains unclear. The CDR3 sequence is 12 residues long. Germline values: CDR1 GTSNPN, CDR2 SVGIG (reference sequence). The V gene lost 1 base and the J gene lost 9 bases, with 13 bases spanning the gap. The CDR3: CAWSGSSLGQYF. The CDR3, as DNA: TGTGCCTGGAGTGGATCCAGTCTCGGGCAGTACTTC.

This chain joins TRBV7-9 and TRBJ2-1; the D is unclear. V was pared by 5 bases and J by 2 bases, with 7 bases between. In germline, CDR1 is SEHNR, CDR2 FQNEAQ (reference sequence). The CDR3 totals 13 residues. The CDR3 coding sequence is TGTGCCAGCAGCCCGCGGACCTACAATGAGCAGTTCTTC. It specifies CASSPRTYNEQFF.

The CDR3 nucleotides are TGTGCCAGCAGCCCAGCTGCCACGACAGGGGCTAACTATGGCTACACCTTC. It yields the protein CASSPAATTGANYGYTF. The chain is built from TRBV7-2 and TRBJ1-2; TRBD1 agrees at 8 bases. V trimming: 5 bases; J trimming: 0 bases; junction bases outside the gene matches: 11. The germline V gene has CDR1 SGHTA and CDR2 FQGNSA. The CDR3 spans 17 residues.